Shown below are 22 T cell receptor beta chains from a single sample sequenced in a study of blood T cells in healthy people across ages. Primers used in a second PCR of about 6 to 11 cycles were a sample-barcoded 5' primer and a J-beta primer mix. TCRdb passed the 5' RACE reads through MiXCR, listing each CDR3 protein once. This repertoire shows roughly 1,500,000 distinct CDR3 sequences, 42% found once; its top ten account for 7.9%. Sequences were obtained from blood. Receptor source: a woman in her late teens or twenties in good health.

This chain connects TRBV2 to TRBJ1-1; 10 bases agree with TRBD1. Germline-derived CDR1 and CDR2 are SNHLY and FYNNEI. V lost 3 bases, J lost 7 bases, and 5 bases stayed unmatched. The CDR3 is made up of 14 amino acids. The CDR3 bases are TGTGCCAGCAGTGATCGGGGACAGGGGAATGAAGCTTTCTTT. Protein product: CASSDRGQGNEAFF.

The rearrangement links TRBV5-1 to TRBJ2-1; 12 bases fit TRBD2. The trim removed 0 bases at V and 4 bases at J, leaving 11 bases unmatched. CDR1 and CDR2 from the germline V gene are SGHRS and YFSETQ. This CDR3 has 19 residues. The CDR3, as DNA: TGCGCCAGCAGCTTGGTCGCGACTAGCGGGGGTTCTAGTTACAATGAGCAGTTCTTC. Translated, it gives CASSLVATSGGSSYNEQFF.

This clonotype came up a few times. The CDR3 spells CASSSEDPNEQFF. The CDR3 DNA is TGTGCCAGCAGCTCCGAGGACCCCAATGAGCAGTTCTTC. The gene calls are TRBV11-3 and TRBJ2-1; D call uncertain. Germline loops: CDR1 SGHNT, CDR2 YENEEA. Trimming cost V 4 bases and J 6 bases, with 10 bases left between them. The CDR3 contains 13 residues.

The chain links TRBV20-1 to TRBJ2-7; perhaps TRBD2 as D (6 bases). V shed 6 bases and J shed 3 bases, with 9 bases lying between them. CDR1 is DFQATT, CDR2 SNEGSKA, per germline (reference sequence). This CDR3 has 11 residues. This CDR3 reads CSAGSNYEQYF. DNA of the CDR3: TGCAGTGCCGGGAGTAACTACGAGCAGTACTTC.

The V call is TRBV5-1, the J call TRBJ1-6; 11 positions agree with TRBD1. V was pared by 4 bases and J by 9 bases, with 3 bases of the junction left unmatched. Germline V gives CDR1 SGHRS, CDR2 YFSETQ. The CDR3 has 14 amino acids. The DNA of the CDR3 is TGCGCCAGCAGCGAGGGACAGGGGGTTTCACCCCTCCACTTT. Translated, it gives CASSEGQGVSPLHF.

This chain connects TRBV28 to TRBJ2-7; D not resolved. The DNA end is a closer match to TRBJ2-5, so the J assignment may be wrong. This CDR3 region has 12 residues. From germline, CDR1 is MDHEN and CDR2 SYDVKM. The CDR3 is CASSFGSKTQYF. In nucleotides, the CDR3 is TGTGCCAGCAGTTTCGGGTCGAAGACCCAGTACTTC.

V gene TRBV28 combines with J gene TRBJ1-4, with 10 bases that match TRBD1. CDR3 length equals 14 residues. CDR1 and CDR2 (germline): MDHEN, SYDVKM. V lost 8 bases, J lost 8 bases, and 8 bases stayed unmatched. The CDR3 region is CASRGQGGGEKLFF. Here the CDR3 DNA reads TGTGCCAGCCGAGGACAGGGGGGTGGAGAAAAACTGTTTTTT. Looking up the rest from reference TRBV28 and TRBJ1-4 gives the full variable domain: DVKVTQSSRYLVKRTGEKVFLECVQDMDHENMFWYRQDPGLGLRLIYFSYDVKMKEKGDIPEGYSVSREKKERFSLILESASTNQTSMYLCASRGQGGGEKLFFGSGTQLSVL.

The CDR3 is CASSPGVLYEQFF. Written as DNA, the CDR3 is TGTGCCAGCAGCCCGGGGGTTCTCTACGAGCAGTTCTTC. The chain carries TRBV12-3 or TRBV12-4 and TRBJ2-1, with D possibly being TRBD2 (6 bases). Trimming pared 6 bases from V and 10 bases from J, leaving 16 bases between. This CDR3 is built from 13 residues.

The chain employs TRBV20-1 and TRBJ2-3; D unclear. V was pared by 6 bases and J by 3 bases, with 13 bases between. Germline V gene sequence: CDR1 DFQATT, CDR2 SNEGSKA (reference sequence). The CDR3 extends over 13 amino acids. In DNA, the CDR3 is TGCAGTGCCTGGGGTGTCAAAACAGATACGCAGTATTTT. Translated: CSAWGVKTDTQYF.

For the CDR3, the DNA is TGTGCCAGCAGATGGGACGGGTCCTACGAGCAGTACTTC. It yields the protein CASRWDGSYEQYF. The chain is built from TRBV28 and TRBJ2-7; D could derive from TRBD1 or TRBD2 (5 bases each). Trimming removed 6 bases from V and 1 base from J, with 10 bases in between. CDR1 is MDHEN and CDR2 is SYDVKM in the germline V gene. The CDR3 is made up of 13 amino acids.

V usage is TRBV21-1 and J usage is TRBJ2-7. TRBV21-1 is annotated as a pseudogene. The CDR3 spans 13 residues. In DNA, the CDR3 is TGTGCCAGCTTGGAAAGGACTTCGTACGAGCAGTACTTC. Translated, it gives CASLERTSYEQYF.

Comment on this clonotype: The conserved phenylalanine or tryptophan is not found at the CDR3 terminus, so this likely reflects a read error. The genes are TRBV7-2 and TRBJ2-5; TRBD2 matches 8 bases. Unmatched junction bases numbered 11, after V lost 3 bases and J lost 11 bases. The CDR3 consists of 14 residues. The V gene's germline CDR1 is SGHTA and CDR2 FQGNSA. Written as DNA, the CDR3 is TGTGCCAGCAGCTTCACGGGGGGGCAGGATGAGCAGTACTCC. Protein: CASSFTGGQDEQYS.

The chain employs TRBV5-1 and TRBJ2-5, with D possibly matching TRBD1 (5 bases). V was clipped by 4 bases and J by 4 bases, with 14 bases between them. In germline, CDR1 is SGHRS, CDR2 YFSETQ. CDR3 length: 14 residues. CDR3 nucleotides: TGCGCCAGCAGCACGGACACTCACCGAGAGACCCAGTACTTC. Amino acids: CASSTDTHRETQYF.

This clonotype was found once. The chain couples TRBV15 to TRBJ1-4; TRBD1 agrees at 8 bases. Germline V gene data show CDR1 as LNHNV and CDR2 as YYDKDF (reference sequence). The CDR3 is made up of 18 amino acids. The J segment lost 2 bases and the V segment lost 5 bases, leaving 13 bases of the junction unmatched. Written as DNA, the CDR3 is TGTGCCACCAGCTCCGGGACAGGCCTAGTCGGGACTAATGAAAAACTGTTTTTT. Translating gives CATSSGTGLVGTNEKLFF.

The chain carries TRBV27 and TRBJ1-1, with 7 bases identical to TRBD1. Germline-derived CDR1 and CDR2 are MNHEY and SMNVEV (reference sequence). The length of the CDR3 is 16 residues. Trimming at V came to 6 bases and at J to 0 bases, leaving 10 bases not matched to a gene. DNA for the CDR3: TGTGCCAGCAGCCGTACTTGGACAGGAGTGAACACTGAAGCTTTCTTT. Its translation is CASSRTWTGVNTEAFF.

V and J are TRBV6-6 and TRBJ2-5, with D possibly being TRBD2 (5 bases). Germline V gives CDR1 MNHNY, CDR2 SVGAGI (reference sequence). Trimming took off 9 bases at V and 3 bases at J, with 14 bases between the two ends. The CDR3 consists of 13 residues. The CDR3 spells CASNFREKETQYF. The CDR3 DNA reads as TGTGCCAGTAACTTCCGGGAAAAAGAGACCCAGTACTTC.

The chain combines TRBV11-2 with TRBJ1-1; 9 bases line up with TRBD1. Germline loops: CDR1 SGHAT, CDR2 FQNNGV. There are 16 residues in the CDR3. The junction had 11 bases not matched to a gene; V was cut back by 3 bases and J by 6 bases. Here the CDR3 reads CASSLGRTGERAEAFF. CDR3 DNA: TGTGCCAGCAGCTTGGGACGGACAGGGGAAAGGGCTGAAGCTTTCTTT.

This clonotype was recorded a few times. This chain connects TRBV28 to TRBJ2-3; the match to TRBD2 covers 7 bases. The germline V gene has CDR1 MDHEN and CDR2 SYDVKM. Trimming took 2 bases from V and 0 from J; bases not matched to a gene: 5. This CDR3 has 16 amino acids. The CDR3 DNA reads TGTGCCAGCAGTTTAAACCCAGCGGGGAGCACAGATACGCAGTATTTT. It codes for CASSLNPAGSTDTQYF. Full variable domain (remainder filled in from reference TRBV28 and TRBJ2-3): DVKVTQSSRYLVKRTGEKVFLECVQDMDHENMFWYRQDPGLGLRLIYFSYDVKMKEKGDIPEGYSVSREKKERFSLILESASTNQTSMYLCASSLNPAGSTDTQYFGPGTRLTVL.

The V gene is TRBV12-3 or TRBV12-4, the J gene TRBJ1-6; maybe TRBD1 (5 bases). Trimming left V 6 bases short and J 11 bases short, with 14 bases between. CDR3 size: 13 residues. The CDR3 loop is CASSPRQSPPLHF. The CDR3 region has the DNA TGTGCCAGCAGCCCCCGACAGTCTCCACCCCTCCACTTT.

The chain recombines TRBV7-6 with TRBJ1-1; TRBD1 might be the D (5 bases). The CDR3 covers 18 residues. Trimming took 1 base from V and 1 from J, leaving 19 bases between them. Looked up from germline, CDR1 is SGHVS and CDR2 is FNYEAQ. CDR3 bases: TGTGCCAGCAGCTTAGATGGCGCGGGGGAAGTTTGGAACACTGAAGCTTTCTTT. Translated, it gives CASSLDGAGEVWNTEAFF.

This clonotype was observed many times. This sequence joins TRBV10-1 and TRBJ1-6; 8 bases line up with TRBD1. In germline, CDR1 is WNHNN, CDR2 SYGVQD (reference sequence). Losses at the gene ends were 7 bases for V and 5 bases for J; bases not matched to a gene: 4. This CDR3 comprises 14 residues. The CDR3 spells CASNSDRDNSPLHF. The DNA for the CDR3 is TGCGCCAGCAACTCGGACAGGGATAATTCACCCCTCCACTTT.

This clonotype has more than one count but fewer than ten. V gene TRBV15 combines with J gene TRBJ2-1; no firm D call. The CDR3 is made up of 14 amino acids. The V end was cut by 5 bases, the J end by 6 bases, with 14 bases between. Germline V lookup: CDR1 LNHNV, CDR2 YYDKDF (reference sequence). Here the CDR3 DNA reads TGTGCCACCAGCCACGAAGCATACCGCAATGAGCAGTTCTTC. Its protein product is CATSHEAYRNEQFF.